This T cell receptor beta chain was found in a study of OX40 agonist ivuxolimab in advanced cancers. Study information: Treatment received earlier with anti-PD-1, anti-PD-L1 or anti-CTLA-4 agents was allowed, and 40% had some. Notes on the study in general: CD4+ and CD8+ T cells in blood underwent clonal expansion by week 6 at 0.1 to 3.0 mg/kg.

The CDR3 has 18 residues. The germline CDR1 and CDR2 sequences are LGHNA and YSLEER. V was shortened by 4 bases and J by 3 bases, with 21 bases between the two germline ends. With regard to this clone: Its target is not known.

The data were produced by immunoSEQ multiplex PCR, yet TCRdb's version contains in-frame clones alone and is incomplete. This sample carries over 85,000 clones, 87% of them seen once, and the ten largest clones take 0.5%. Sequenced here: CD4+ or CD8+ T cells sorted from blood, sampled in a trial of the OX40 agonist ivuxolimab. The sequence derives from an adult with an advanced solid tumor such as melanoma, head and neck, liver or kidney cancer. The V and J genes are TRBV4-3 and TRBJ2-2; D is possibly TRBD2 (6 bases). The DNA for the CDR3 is TGCGCCAGCAGCCTTTTGTCTCTTGGGACTCCTGACACCGGGGAGCTGTTTTTT. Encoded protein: CASSLLSLGTPDTGELFF.